These T cell receptor beta chains were read from a single sample in a study of CD8 T cells in Susac syndrome. From the immunoSEQ multiplex PCR reads, TCRdb called clonotypes with MiXCR, one entry per CDR3 protein. The data show approximately 190,000 distinct CDR3 sequences, with approximately 95% seen just once and 0.16% held by the top ten. The specimen was CD8+ T cells from PBMCs. The receptor source for this set is a human donor with Susac syndrome. Each CDR3 is given with its conserved first and last residue. Fields, in order: CDR3 length, J gene, V gene, CDR3 protein.

len: 13
j_gene: TRBJ2-7
v_gene: TRBV13
CDR3aa: CASSLKSVYEQYF

len: 17
j_gene: TRBJ1-5
v_gene: TRBV3-1
CDR3aa: CASSQIIPGQGNQPQHF

len: 15
j_gene: TRBJ1-2
v_gene: TRBV13
CDR3aa: CASSSPPSLGGGYTF

len: 15
j_gene: TRBJ1-1
v_gene: TRBV7-8
CDR3aa: CASSLFPVENTEAFF

len: 17
j_gene: TRBJ2-1
v_gene: TRBV3-1
CDR3aa: CASSRNPWASSYNEQFF

len: 16
j_gene: TRBJ2-5
v_gene: TRBV30
CDR3aa: CAWSIAEERGLGTQYF

len: 16
j_gene: TRBJ2-5
v_gene: TRBV20-1
CDR3aa: CSAQGGSGGDKETQYF

len: 17
j_gene: TRBJ2-2
v_gene: TRBV2
CDR3aa: CASSEARRRGNTGELFF

len: 13
j_gene: TRBJ1-1
v_gene: TRBV9
CDR3aa: CASSVGAGTEAFF

len: 12
j_gene: TRBJ2-7
v_gene: TRBV25-1
CDR3aa: CASSDLAIEQYF

len: 12
j_gene: TRBJ2-7
v_gene: TRBV6-6
CDR3aa: CASSIGEYEQYF

len: 13
j_gene: TRBJ1-1
v_gene: TRBV15
CDR3aa: CATSAGANTEAFF

len: 16
j_gene: TRBJ2-6
v_gene: TRBV20-1
CDR3aa: CSAWDRVAFGANVLTF

len: 15
j_gene: TRBJ2-1
v_gene: TRBV30
CDR3aa: CALTRTSGYVNEQFF

len: 16
j_gene: TRBJ2-5
v_gene: TRBV11-2
CDR3aa: CASSTSGTGGRKTQYF

len: 16
j_gene: TRBJ2-6
v_gene: TRBV20-1
CDR3aa: CSARPPRGSGANVLTF

len: 16
j_gene: TRBJ1-1
v_gene: TRBV9
CDR3aa: CASSVGGGLGNTEAFF

len: 16
j_gene: TRBJ2-3
v_gene: TRBV19
CDR3aa: CASSFPTRGEADTQYF

len: 15
j_gene: TRBJ2-7
v_gene: TRBV29-1
CDR3aa: CSVVWASGNSYEQYF

len: 14
j_gene: TRBJ2-7
v_gene: TRBV6-1
CDR3aa: CASSEATGRYEQYF

len: 13
j_gene: TRBJ2-7
v_gene: TRBV2
CDR3aa: CASSTVVGAEQYF

len: 17
j_gene: TRBJ1-4
v_gene: TRBV13
CDR3aa: CASSSPGQGPGNEKLFF

len: 15
j_gene: TRBJ1-5
v_gene: TRBV6-5
CDR3aa: CASSSRQGPNQPQHF

len: 15
j_gene: TRBJ1-5
v_gene: TRBV4-1
CDR3aa: CASSHEFQGSQPQHF

len: 15
j_gene: TRBJ2-7
v_gene: TRBV20-1
CDR3aa: CSAHPPTESSYEQYF

len: 15
j_gene: TRBJ1-1
v_gene: TRBV4-1
CDR3aa: CASTEIGGASTEAFF

len: 16
j_gene: TRBJ2-4
v_gene: TRBV7-2
CDR3aa: CASSFGGGTAKNIQYF

len: 15
j_gene: TRBJ2-3
v_gene: TRBV28
CDR3aa: CASSLMTLLTDTQYF

len: 15
j_gene: TRBJ2-3
v_gene: TRBV9
CDR3aa: CASSPQLPSTDTQYF

len: 14
j_gene: TRBJ2-5
v_gene: TRBV7-3
CDR3aa: CASSFGGSQETQYF

len: 16
j_gene: TRBJ1-1
v_gene: TRBV29-1
CDR3aa: CSVEGGWDIENTEAFF

len: 11
j_gene: TRBJ2-1
v_gene: TRBV24-1
CDR3aa: CATRDRGLQFF

len: 14
j_gene: TRBJ2-1
v_gene: TRBV20-1
CDR3aa: CSARGRTSGDEQFF

len: 15
j_gene: TRBJ2-5
v_gene: TRBV9
CDR3aa: CASSGTGESSETQYF

len: 14
j_gene: TRBJ2-4
v_gene: TRBV20-1
CDR3aa: CSARQTGGKNIQYF

len: 13
j_gene: TRBJ1-5
v_gene: TRBV28
CDR3aa: CASSPGGSEPQHF

len: 14
j_gene: TRBJ2-7
v_gene: TRBV7-9
CDR3aa: CASSSQGDTYEQYF

len: 13
j_gene: TRBJ2-7
v_gene: TRBV20-1
CDR3aa: CSAIEAASYEQYF

len: 14
j_gene: TRBJ2-7
v_gene: TRBV6-5
CDR3aa: CASRVAGATYEQYF

len: 13
j_gene: TRBJ2-7
v_gene: TRBV12-3/TRBV12-4
CDR3aa: CASSPREGHEQYF

len: 13
j_gene: TRBJ2-3
v_gene: TRBV6-5
CDR3aa: CASSFYRTDTQYF

len: 15
j_gene: TRBJ2-1
v_gene: TRBV2
CDR3aa: CASRESGTLSREQFF

len: 14
j_gene: TRBJ2-7
v_gene: TRBV3-1
CDR3aa: CASSPRTGGLEQYF

len: 20
j_gene: TRBJ2-6
v_gene: TRBV13
CDR3aa: CASSLIRRGLGDPGANVLTF